Listed below are T cell receptor beta chains from one sample, sequenced in a study of technical replicates of blood from several donors. Profiling relied on immunoSEQ multiplex PCR, and the TCRdb table lists in-frame clones only, not all of them. The sample has over 70,000 clones; roughly 92% are singletons. Sequenced sample: T cells isolated from PBMCs. The source of these receptors is a human donor in good health. The CDR3 runs from the conserved cysteine through the conserved F or W. The D gene is left open where the match is weak. Rows may omit the clone size; those that give it use once, few, many or a size class.

d_call | j_call | v_call | clone_size | cdr3_nt | cdr3_aa
TRBD2 | TRBJ2-7 | TRBV15 | . | TGTGCCACCAGAGCGGGGACTAGCTCCTACGAGCAGTACTTC | CATRAGTSSYEQYF
. | TRBJ1-1 | TRBV6-6 | . | TGTGCCAGCAGTTACCCACAGGGAGGGCCTGAAGCTTTCTTT | CASSYPQGGPEAFF
. | TRBJ1-1 | TRBV11-2 | . | TGTGCCAGCAGCTTAGGAGGACTTTACGCTTTCTTT | CASSLGGLYAFF
TRBD2 | TRBJ2-1 | TRBV25-1 | . | TGTGCCAGCAGTCCACCCCTAGCGGGATACAATGAGCAGTTCTTC | CASSPPLAGYNEQFF
TRBD1 | TRBJ1-1 | TRBV19 | few | TGTGCCAGTTCTCAACAGGGGAGCACTGAAGCTTTCTTT | CASSQQGSTEAFF
TRBD2 | TRBJ2-7 | TRBV5-6 | . | TGTGCCAGCAGCTTGGTTTTTATAGCGGGCAGGGATAACGAGCAGTACTTC | CASSLVFIAGRDNEQYF
. | TRBJ2-7 | TRBV5-1 | . | TGCGCCAGCAGCTTCATCGGCGGCTACGAGCAGTACTTC | CASSFIGGYEQYF
. | TRBJ2-5 | TRBV7-9 | . | TGTGCCAGCAGCAAGACTAGGAGGGAGACCCAGTACTTC | CASSKTRRETQYF
. | TRBJ2-5 | TRBV5-6 | . | TGTGCCAGCAGCTTGGCACCAGGGCCAGAGACCCAGTACTTC | CASSLAPGPETQYF
TRBD2 | TRBJ2-3 | TRBV5-4 | . | TGTGCCAGCAGCCCTGGGACTAGCGGGAGACTTCCCAGCACAGATACGCAGTATTTT | CASSPGTSGRLPSTDTQYF
. | TRBJ2-5 | TRBV15 | . | TGTGCCACCAGCAGAGATCCAGGGGGGTGGCAAGAGACCCAGTACTTC | CATSRDPGGWQETQYF
TRBD1 | TRBJ1-2 | TRBV9 | . | TGTGCCAGCAGCGTAGGGACAGGGGAAGGCTACACCTTC | CASSVGTGEGYTF
TRBD1 | TRBJ2-1 | TRBV10-1 | . | TGCGCCAGCAGTGTGAGGGGGACAGGGGAGGCGAATGAGCAGTTCTTC | CASSVRGTGEANEQFF
TRBD1 | TRBJ1-5 | TRBV25-1 | . | TGTGCCAGCAGTGAAGACAGGGGAAATCAGCCCCAGCATTTT | CASSEDRGNQPQHF
. | TRBJ2-2 | TRBV10-1 | . | TGCGCCAGCAGTGGAACCAGGGCGAACACCGGGGAGCTGTTTTTT | CASSGTRANTGELFF
. | TRBJ2-7 | TRBV6-6 | . | TGTGCCAGCACCCCGACTAGCCAGGGGCTCTACGAGCAGTACTTC | CASTPTSQGLYEQYF
. | TRBJ2-2 | TRBV2 | . | TGTGCCAGCATAGGAGGCGGGGAGCTGTTTTTT | CASIGGGELFF
. | TRBJ2-7 | TRBV13 | few | TGTGCCAGCAGCTTATTTGGGAGAGTGTACTTC | CASSLFGRVYF
TRBD1 | TRBJ1-1 | TRBV7-6 | . | TGTGCCAGCAGCGGGACAGGGCAGAACACTGAAGCTTTCTTT | CASSGTGQNTEAFF
. | TRBJ2-7 | TRBV4-2 | once | TGTGCCAGCAGTCCGAATGAGGGCAGCCTATCCTACGAGCAGTACTTC | CASSPNEGSLSYEQYF
TRBD1 | TRBJ1-2 | TRBV5-4 | . | TGTGCCAGCAGCTTGGGACAGGGGAACTATGGCTACACCTTC | CASSLGQGNYGYTF
TRBD2 | TRBJ2-1 | TRBV27 | . | TGTGCCAGCAGTTTGGGACTAGTAGTTGAGCAGTTCTTC | CASSLGLVVEQFF
TRBD1 | TRBJ2-1 | TRBV18 | . | TGTGCCAGCTCACCATACCGACAGGGAACTACCAATGAGCAGTTCTTC | CASSPYRQGTTNEQFF
. | TRBJ2-5 | TRBV28 | . | TGTGCCAGCATAGGTCAGGTGCGAGAGACCCAGTACTTC | CASIGQVRETQYF
. | TRBJ1-2 | TRBV6-1 | . | TGTGCCAGCAGTGAAGCGTACATTACAGGTTTGGACTACACCTTC | CASSEAYITGLDYTF
. | TRBJ2-1 | TRBV4-1 | . | TGCGCCAGCAGCGGACAACACAATGAGCAGTTCTTC | CASSGQHNEQFF
. | TRBJ2-3 | TRBV19 | . | TGTGCCAGTAGTATCCAGGGAACAGATACGCAGTATTTT | CASSIQGTDTQYF
TRBD2 | TRBJ2-4 | TRBV5-4 | . | TGTGCCAGCGGAACTAGCGGGAGGGCCAAAAACATTCAGTACTTC | CASGTSGRAKNIQYF
TRBD1 | TRBJ2-7 | TRBV7-8 | . | TGTGCCAGCAGCTTAATGGTGACAGGGGCCTACGAGCAGTACTTC | CASSLMVTGAYEQYF
TRBD1 | TRBJ2-6 | TRBV11-3 | . | TGTGCCAGCAGCTTAGAGACAGGGTCTGGGGCCAACGTCCTGACTTTC | CASSLETGSGANVLTF
. | TRBJ1-1 | TRBV7-9 | . | TGTGCCACCTACAGTGTCGAAGCTTTCTTT | CATYSVEAFF
. | TRBJ2-7 | TRBV29-1 | . | TGCAGCGTTGTCCTCGGTAACAGTCACTCCTACGAGCAGTACTTC | CSVVLGNSHSYEQYF
TRBD1 | TRBJ1-1 | TRBV27 | few | TGTGCCAGCAGTTACAACCCGGGACAGGGCTTGGGAGCTTTCTTT | CASSYNPGQGLGAFF
TRBD1 | TRBJ2-3 | TRBV11-2 | . | TGTGCCAGCAGCCAACTACGGGACAGTTCAGATACGCAGTATTTT | CASSQLRDSSDTQYF
TRBD1 | TRBJ1-1 | TRBV7-2 | . | TGTGCCAGCAGCCATGGACAGGGGAACACTGAAGCTTTCTTT | CASSHGQGNTEAFF
. | TRBJ2-7 | TRBV12-2 | . | TGTGCAAGTCGCCCTAGGACAGTTGTATACGAGCAGTACTTC | CASRPRTVVYEQYF
TRBD2 | TRBJ2-3 | TRBV6-5 | . | TGTGCCAGCAGTTATATGTCTAGCGGGAGGGGGGATACGCAGTATTTT | CASSYMSSGRGDTQYF
. | TRBJ2-1 | TRBV7-3 | once | TGTGCCAGCGCCCCGGGGACTGGATACAATGAGCAGTTCTTC | CASAPGTGYNEQFF
. | TRBJ1-1 | TRBV9 | . | TGTGCCAGCAGCACTTCGGCGGACACTGAAGCTTTCTTT | CASSTSADTEAFF
. | TRBJ2-7 | TRBV9 | . | TGTGCCAGCAGCGTAGATTTTGGTGCGGGATCGGTCTACGAGCAGTACTTC | CASSVDFGAGSVYEQYF
. | TRBJ2-7 | TRBV11-2 | . | TGTGCCAGCAGCTTAGGCAGGAACTCCTACGAGCAGTACTTC | CASSLGRNSYEQYF
TRBD2 | TRBJ2-3 | TRBV9 | . | TGTGCCAGCAGCGTACCGGTGGGGGTAGCGGGAGGGCCGACAGATACGCAGTATTTT | CASSVPVGVAGGPTDTQYF
TRBD2 | TRBJ2-1 | TRBV7-3 | . | TGTGCCAGCAGCTTAACCCTGGGTAGCGGGAGTAAGGATGAGCAGTTCTTC | CASSLTLGSGSKDEQFF
. | TRBJ2-5 | TRBV28 | . | TGTGCCAGCTCCCCTTTTACCCAGGGTGGCGAGACCCAGTACTTC | CASSPFTQGGETQYF
. | TRBJ2-3 | TRBV7-9 | . | TGTGCCAGCAGCTCCCCGGAGGGGCCAGACACAGATACGCAGTATTTT | CASSSPEGPDTDTQYF
. | TRBJ1-1 | TRBV2 | . | TGTGCCAGCAGTGAAAACAGGGAGCGCAATGAAGCTTTCTTT | CASSENRERNEAFF
TRBD1 | TRBJ2-7 | TRBV11-1 | . | TGTGCCAGCAGCCCCCGGGACAGGGCATTGTACGAGCAGTACTTC | CASSPRDRALYEQYF
. | TRBJ2-5 | TRBV7-2 | . | TGTGCCAGCAGCTTGGGCCGCCTCTTAGAGACCCAGTACTTC | CASSLGRLLETQYF